The sequence of this T cell receptor (beta chain) was determined in a study of blood T cell repertoires in COVID-19. Study context: Acute and convalescent COVID-19 specimens originated in the United States, Italy and Spain. T cells, B-cell-depleted T cells, or PBMCs provided the cDNA or gDNA that served as material.

Study processing details: From reference gene primer amplification, estimates of nucleated cell counts were derived. The protocol was immunoSEQ multiplex PCR, while the TCRdb copy is restricted to in-frame clones and leaves out a portion. The DNA was the basis for D and trimming; V, J and clone size are from that table. The table has roughly 120,000 clones, roughly 85% seen once; the top ten hold approximately 13%. Germline assignment: CDR1 MDHEN and CDR2 SYDVKM. Trimming pared 5 bases from V and 1 base from J, leaving 14 bases between. The CDR3 sequence is 15 residues long. Sequencing input: peripheral blood. The receptor comes from a human donor in a cohort sampled during active COVID-19. The chain carries TRBV28 and TRBJ1-1; tentatively, D is TRBD1 (6 bases). CDR3 sequence reads: CASSPASGANTEAFF. DNA of the CDR3: TGTGCCAGCAGTCCGGCCTCAGGGGCGAACACTGAAGCTTTCTTT.